Listed below are T cell receptor beta chains from one sample, sequenced in a study of blood T cell repertoires in COVID-19. TCRdb keeps only in-frame clones here, not all; method: immunoSEQ multiplex PCR. The sample shows 90,000 to 150,000 clones, 86% of them seen only once. What was sequenced was peripheral blood. These receptors originate from an older man who had recovered from COVID-19. Both conserved end residues are part of each CDR3. The order of the fields is clone size, V gene, J gene, D gene, CDR3 DNA, CDR3 protein. A D gene is named only where the DNA matches it firmly. Size is omitted from some rows. Given values are once, few, many or a class for expanded clones.

clone size: .
V gene: TRBV9
J gene: TRBJ1-5
D gene: .
CDR3 DNA: TGTGCCAGCAGCCCAACAGGGTTCCATCAGCCCCAGCATTTT
CDR3 protein: CASSPTGFHQPQHF

clone size: .
V gene: TRBV5-1
J gene: TRBJ1-5
D gene: .
CDR3 DNA: TGCGCCAGCAGCAAGACAGGTAATGGCAATCAGCCCCAGCATTTT
CDR3 protein: CASSKTGNGNQPQHF

clone size: .
V gene: TRBV12-3/TRBV12-4
J gene: TRBJ1-6
D gene: .
CDR3 DNA: TGTGCCAGCAGTTTAGGCAGTTCACCCCTCCACTTT
CDR3 protein: CASSLGSSPLHF

clone size: .
V gene: TRBV7-3
J gene: TRBJ2-5
D gene: TRBD2
CDR3 DNA: TGTGCCAGCAGCTTGAGCGGGAGGACTCGGGAGACCCAGTACTTC
CDR3 protein: CASSLSGRTRETQYF

clone size: .
V gene: TRBV10-1
J gene: TRBJ2-3
D gene: TRBD2
CDR3 DNA: TGCGCCAGCAGCCCTAGCGGTTTCCTAGATACGCAGTATTTT
CDR3 protein: CASSPSGFLDTQYF

clone size: .
V gene: TRBV18
J gene: TRBJ2-1
D gene: TRBD1
CDR3 DNA: TGTGCCAGCTCACCACCGATGGACAGGGGAACTAGCAGTCGTACCTACAATGAGCAGTTCTTC
CDR3 protein: CASSPPMDRGTSSRTYNEQFF

clone size: .
V gene: TRBV19
J gene: TRBJ2-2
D gene: .
CDR3 DNA: TGTGCCAGTAGTATGGCTAGCGCGAACACCGGGGAGCTGTTTTTT
CDR3 protein: CASSMASANTGELFF

clone size: .
V gene: TRBV6-6
J gene: TRBJ1-1
D gene: .
CDR3 DNA: TGTGCCAGCAGTCCGTTTTTAATGACAGCCGAACAAAACACTGAAGCTTTCTTT
CDR3 protein: CASSPFLMTAEQNTEAFF

clone size: .
V gene: TRBV28
J gene: TRBJ1-5
D gene: .
CDR3 DNA: TGTGGGTCCTATAGCAATCAGCCCCAGCATTTT
CDR3 protein: CGSYSNQPQHF

clone size: .
V gene: TRBV24-1
J gene: TRBJ2-5
D gene: .
CDR3 DNA: TGTGCCACCAGTGATCCCCGACAGCAACACCAAGAGACCCAGTACTTC
CDR3 protein: CATSDPRQQHQETQYF

clone size: .
V gene: TRBV11-2
J gene: TRBJ2-3
D gene: TRBD2
CDR3 DNA: TGTGCCAGCAGCTTATCCGGGGGGGCCTCGGGTACGCAGTATTTT
CDR3 protein: CASSLSGGASGTQYF

clone size: .
V gene: TRBV27
J gene: TRBJ2-1
D gene: TRBD2
CDR3 DNA: TGTGCCAGCAGTTTAAAGCTAGCGGGAGATCGCCCATATGAGCAGTTCTTC
CDR3 protein: CASSLKLAGDRPYEQFF

clone size: .
V gene: TRBV11-2
J gene: TRBJ2-3
D gene: .
CDR3 DNA: TGTGCCAGCAGCCCCTTCGCCCTGCGGACTAGCACAGATACGCAGTATTTT
CDR3 protein: CASSPFALRTSTDTQYF

clone size: .
V gene: TRBV10-3
J gene: TRBJ2-2
D gene: .
CDR3 DNA: TGTGCCATCAGTGACGGAGCCAGGGGCGTCGCCGGGGAGCTGTTTTTT
CDR3 protein: CAISDGARGVAGELFF

clone size: .
V gene: TRBV2
J gene: TRBJ1-6
D gene: TRBD1
CDR3 DNA: TGTGCCAGCAGTTCCAGGACAGGGGTCATTAATTCACCCCTCCACTTT
CDR3 protein: CASSSRTGVINSPLHF

clone size: .
V gene: TRBV6-5
J gene: TRBJ1-1
D gene: TRBD1
CDR3 DNA: TGTGCCAGCAGCCTCGACAGGGATACTGAAGCTTTCTTT
CDR3 protein: CASSLDRDTEAFF

clone size: .
V gene: TRBV20-1
J gene: TRBJ2-5
D gene: .
CDR3 DNA: TGCAGTGCCCTTAGCGTGAAGACCCAGTACTTC
CDR3 protein: CSALSVKTQYF

clone size: .
V gene: TRBV7-3
J gene: TRBJ2-3
D gene: TRBD2
CDR3 DNA: TGTGCCAGCAGTTCCCTAGCGGGGACAGATACGCAGTATTTT
CDR3 protein: CASSSLAGTDTQYF

clone size: .
V gene: TRBV12-5
J gene: TRBJ2-1
D gene: .
CDR3 DNA: TGTGCTAGTGGCTCTATCAATGAGCAGTTCTTC
CDR3 protein: CASGSINEQFF

clone size: .
V gene: TRBV7-8
J gene: TRBJ2-6
D gene: .
CDR3 DNA: TGTGCCAGCAGCTTCGTTGCCAACGTCCTGACTTTC
CDR3 protein: CASSFVANVLTF

clone size: .
V gene: TRBV27
J gene: TRBJ2-7
D gene: TRBD1
CDR3 DNA: TGTGCCAGCAGTTGGGGAGCGGGACAGGGGGTCTACGAGCAGTACTTC
CDR3 protein: CASSWGAGQGVYEQYF

clone size: .
V gene: TRBV7-8
J gene: TRBJ1-2
D gene: TRBD1
CDR3 DNA: TGTGCCAGCAGCCCCCCCAACAGGGGTTTAGATGGCTACACCTTC
CDR3 protein: CASSPPNRGLDGYTF

clone size: .
V gene: TRBV7-3
J gene: TRBJ1-1
D gene: .
CDR3 DNA: TGTGCCAGCAGCACTGGAGCGGCAGGGAACACTGAAGCTTTCTTT
CDR3 protein: CASSTGAAGNTEAFF

clone size: .
V gene: TRBV6-5
J gene: TRBJ2-7
D gene: .
CDR3 DNA: TGTGCCAGCAGTTACTCGGCAGAAGGGGCCTACGAGCAGTACTTC
CDR3 protein: CASSYSAEGAYEQYF

clone size: .
V gene: TRBV4-1
J gene: TRBJ1-2
D gene: TRBD1
CDR3 DNA: TGCGCCAGCAGCCAAGAGGAGGCCAGGGGGAACTATGGCTACACCTTC
CDR3 protein: CASSQEEARGNYGYTF

clone size: .
V gene: TRBV5-1
J gene: TRBJ2-1
D gene: TRBD2
CDR3 DNA: TGCGCCAGCAGCTTGGTCCAGCGGGAGTACAATGAGCAGTTCTTC
CDR3 protein: CASSLVQREYNEQFF

clone size: once
V gene: TRBV2
J gene: TRBJ2-7
D gene: TRBD2
CDR3 DNA: TGTGCCAGCAGTGAAGGTAGCGGGAGCCGATTCGAGCAGTACTTC
CDR3 protein: CASSEGSGSRFEQYF

clone size: .
V gene: TRBV5-1
J gene: TRBJ1-1
D gene: .
CDR3 DNA: TGCGCCAGCAGCTTCGGTCGTATGAACACTGAAGCTTTCTTT
CDR3 protein: CASSFGRMNTEAFF

clone size: .
V gene: TRBV11-2
J gene: TRBJ2-1
D gene: .
CDR3 DNA: TGTGCCAGCAGCTTAGTTACAGGGTCCCTATCGAATGAGCAGTTCTTC
CDR3 protein: CASSLVTGSLSNEQFF

clone size: once
V gene: TRBV10-3
J gene: TRBJ1-2
D gene: .
CDR3 DNA: TGTGCCATCAGTGATCGGGGGGAGGGTGGCTACACCTTC
CDR3 protein: CAISDRGEGGYTF

clone size: few
V gene: TRBV3-1/TRBV3-2
J gene: TRBJ2-5
D gene: TRBD2
CDR3 DNA: TGTGCCAGCAGTCCCTCGGGGGGGGAAGAGACCCAGTACTTC
CDR3 protein: CASSPSGGEETQYF

clone size: .
V gene: TRBV3-1/TRBV3-2
J gene: TRBJ2-2
D gene: TRBD2
CDR3 DNA: TGTGCCAGCAGCCAGCGGGAGGGCCTCACCGGGGAGCTGTTTTTT
CDR3 protein: CASSQREGLTGELFF

clone size: .
V gene: TRBV6-2/TRBV6-3
J gene: TRBJ2-7
D gene: TRBD2
CDR3 DNA: TGTGCCAGCAGTTCCTGGACTAGCGGCTCCTACGAGCAGTACTTC
CDR3 protein: CASSSWTSGSYEQYF

clone size: .
V gene: TRBV5-1
J gene: TRBJ2-5
D gene: .
CDR3 DNA: TGCGCCAGCAGCTTGGGACGGGAAGAGACCCAGTACTTC
CDR3 protein: CASSLGREETQYF

clone size: .
V gene: TRBV7-6
J gene: TRBJ1-4
D gene: .
CDR3 DNA: TGTGCCAGCAGCTTAGAGTCGGGAAAACTGTTTTTT
CDR3 protein: CASSLESGKLFF

clone size: .
V gene: TRBV6-2/TRBV6-3
J gene: TRBJ1-1
D gene: .
CDR3 DNA: TGTGCCAGCAGTTACTCCAGCCGACAGCTGAACACTGAAGCTTTCTTT
CDR3 protein: CASSYSSRQLNTEAFF

clone size: .
V gene: TRBV7-2
J gene: TRBJ1-5
D gene: .
CDR3 DNA: TGTGCCAGCAGCTTAGGCGGGGGGTACTATAGCAATCAGCCCCAGCATTTT
CDR3 protein: CASSLGGGYYSNQPQHF

clone size: once
V gene: TRBV27
J gene: TRBJ2-7
D gene: .
CDR3 DNA: TGTGCCAGCAGTCCCCTTTCAGGGGCCCGCTACGAGCAGTACTTC
CDR3 protein: CASSPLSGARYEQYF

clone size: .
V gene: TRBV9
J gene: TRBJ2-1
D gene: .
CDR3 DNA: TGTGCCAGCAGCCTCCGGTGGGGGGATGAGCAGTTCTTC
CDR3 protein: CASSLRWGDEQFF

clone size: once
V gene: TRBV5-6
J gene: TRBJ1-1
D gene: TRBD1
CDR3 DNA: TGTGCCAGCAGCTTGACGGCAGGGGGCGTCGTAGCTGAAGCTTTCTTT
CDR3 protein: CASSLTAGGVVAEAFF

clone size: .
V gene: TRBV7-3
J gene: TRBJ1-1
D gene: .
CDR3 DNA: TGTGCCAGCAGCTTTAGCCCAGGGCGAGACACTGAAGCTTTCTTT
CDR3 protein: CASSFSPGRDTEAFF

clone size: .
V gene: TRBV18
J gene: TRBJ2-7
D gene: .
CDR3 DNA: TGTGCCAGCTCACCTTCAGGGGAGGGCTACTCCTACGAGCAGTACTTC
CDR3 protein: CASSPSGEGYSYEQYF

clone size: .
V gene: TRBV27
J gene: TRBJ1-3
D gene: TRBD1
CDR3 DNA: TGTGCCAGCAGTGTACAGGGGGCTGGAAACACCATATATTTT
CDR3 protein: CASSVQGAGNTIYF

clone size: .
V gene: TRBV23-1
J gene: TRBJ1-1
D gene: TRBD1
CDR3 DNA: TGCGCCAGCAGTCGAGGACAGGGGGCGCATGTTGGGACTGAAGCTTTCTTT
CDR3 protein: CASSRGQGAHVGTEAFF

clone size: .
V gene: TRBV7-2
J gene: TRBJ1-6
D gene: .
CDR3 DNA: TGTGCCAGCAGCCGGGAGGCTACAGGGTTCCTATATAATTCACCCCTCCACTTT
CDR3 protein: CASSREATGFLYNSPLHF

clone size: .
V gene: TRBV9
J gene: TRBJ2-7
D gene: .
CDR3 DNA: TGTGCCAGCAGCGTAGAGTTTTGGGGGAGCGGGCTATCCTACGAGCAGTACTTC
CDR3 protein: CASSVEFWGSGLSYEQYF

clone size: .
V gene: TRBV2
J gene: TRBJ2-4
D gene: .
CDR3 DNA: TGTGCCAGCAGTGGTGGCAGGGCAAACAAAAACATTCAGTACTTC
CDR3 protein: CASSGGRANKNIQYF